This is a list of T cell receptor beta chains from one sample in a study of Ad26.COV2.S vaccination and SARS-CoV-2 variants. Profiling relied on immunoSEQ multiplex PCR, and the TCRdb table lists in-frame clones only, not all of them. The sample lists about 390,000 clones; 92% were seen once. Sequences were derived from peripheral blood, sampled in a trial of Ad26.COV2.S vaccine versus placebo. These receptors came from a person aged 18-65 years who received the Ad26.COV2.S COVID-19 vaccine or a placebo. Both conserved end residues are part of each CDR3. The D gene is left open where the match is weak. Clone size is stated in some rows and not others, as once, few, many or a class when expanded.

TRBJ2-1	-	TRBD2	TRBV4-3	TGCGCCAGCAGCCCCCAAGAGGGTTTTACTAGCGGGGGGTACAATGAGCAGTTCTTC	CASSPQEGFTSGGYNEQFF
TRBJ1-1	-	-	TRBV4-3	TGCGCCAGCAGCCAAGCCGGAATGGGAAACACTGAAGCTTTCTTT	CASSQAGMGNTEAFF
TRBJ2-1	-	TRBD2	TRBV5-1	TGCGCCAGCAGCTTGGCCGGTGGGGCAACTAGCGGGGGGGCCTCCTACAATGAGCAGTTCTTC	CASSLAGGATSGGASYNEQFF
TRBJ2-7	once	-	TRBV5-6	TGTGCCAGCAGCTTGGTAACGGACGATAGGTACGAGCAGTACTTC	CASSLVTDDRYEQYF
TRBJ2-7	-	TRBD1	TRBV4-1	TGCGCCAGCAGCCAAGTAATAGCCAGGGACAGGAACTCCTACGAGCAGTACTTC	CASSQVIARDRNSYEQYF
TRBJ2-3	-	TRBD2	TRBV5-1	TGCGCCAGCAGTTTGCGGGGGGGCCACGAAGATACGCAGTATTTT	CASSLRGGHEDTQYF
TRBJ1-2	-	-	TRBV5-1	TGCGCCAGCAGCTTGGTTCAGGGAGCTGGCTACACCTTC	CASSLVQGAGYTF
TRBJ2-7	-	TRBD1	TRBV4-3	TGCGCCAGCAGCCATAGAACAGGGGACTACGAGCAGTACTTC	CASSHRTGDYEQYF
TRBJ1-2	-	TRBD1	TRBV9	TGTGCCAGCAGCGTCGGAACAGGGGTTGGCTACACCTTC	CASSVGTGVGYTF
TRBJ2-6	-	-	TRBV9	TGTGCCAGCAGCTCCCAGGGGCGCGGGGCCAACGTCCTGACTTTC	CASSSQGRGANVLTF
TRBJ2-7	-	TRBD1	TRBV5-4	TGTGCCAGCAGCTTGGGGCAGGGGGCATACGAGCAGTACTTC	CASSLGQGAYEQYF
TRBJ2-1	-	TRBD1	TRBV9	TGTGCCAGCAGCCCACAGGGGGCCCCTCCACACAATGAGCAGTTCTTC	CASSPQGAPPHNEQFF
TRBJ2-1	once	TRBD1	TRBV15	TGTGCCACCAGCAGAACTCCGGGACAGAACAATGAGCAGTTCTTC	CATSRTPGQNNEQFF
TRBJ1-2	-	-	TRBV28	TGTGCCAGCAGTTTTAACTATGGCTACACCTTC	CASSFNYGYTF
TRBJ1-1	-	TRBD1	TRBV4-1	TGCGCCAGCAGCCAAGAAGACAGGGTCACTGAAGCTTTCTTT	CASSQEDRVTEAFF
TRBJ2-3	-	-	TRBV20-1	TGCAGTGCTAGTATTCATTCCACAGATACGCAGTATTTT	CSASIHSTDTQYF
TRBJ2-5	-	-	TRBV28	TGTGCCAGCAGTTTTTTCCTTAGTGAGGCCCAGTACTTC	CASSFFLSEAQYF
TRBJ1-4	-	-	TRBV28	TGTGCCAGCAGGGTGATGGGACGGGGGAAAGATGAAAAACTGTTTTTT	CASRVMGRGKDEKLFF
TRBJ1-1	-	-	TRBV4-3	TGCGCCAGCAGCCAAGACAGAAAATCTTTCACTGAAGCTTTCTTT	CASSQDRKSFTEAFF
TRBJ2-2	-	TRBD1	TRBV5-4	TGTGCCAGCAGACAAACAGGGGGCAACACCGGGGAGCTGTTTTTT	CASRQTGGNTGELFF
TRBJ1-2	-	-	TRBV20-1	TGCAGTGCTAGAGATTTGGGCGGCTACACCTTC	CSARDLGGYTF
TRBJ2-6	-	TRBD1	TRBV19	TGTGCCAGTAGTAAACAGGGGAGTGGGGCCAACGTCCTGACTTTC	CASSKQGSGANVLTF
TRBJ1-5	once	TRBD1	TRBV6-4	TGTGCCAGCAGTGCCGGGACAGGGGGCGATCAGCCCCAGCATTTT	CASSAGTGGDQPQHF
TRBJ2-5	few	-	TRBV12-3/TRBV12-4	TGTGCCAGCAGTCTCGAAGGGGAGACCCAGTACTTC	CASSLEGETQYF
TRBJ1-1	-	-	TRBV30	TGTGCCTGGAGTATCATACGAGTAGCTGAAGCTTTCTTT	CAWSIIRVAEAFF
TRBJ1-2	-	TRBD1	TRBV7-2	TGTGCCAGCAGCTTCACACCCGGACAGGTTTACTATGGCTACACCTTC	CASSFTPGQVYYGYTF
TRBJ1-6	-	TRBD1	TRBV9	TGTGCCAGCAGCGGGGGGACAGGTTGGAATTCACCCCTCCACTTT	CASSGGTGWNSPLHF
TRBJ2-7	-	TRBD1	TRBV10-3	TGTGCCATCAGATCGGACAGGGCTTCCTACGAGCAGTACTTC	CAIRSDRASYEQYF
TRBJ1-6	-	-	TRBV5-6	TGTGCCAGCAGCTTGGAACAGCGTTATAATTCACCCCTCCACTTT	CASSLEQRYNSPLHF
TRBJ2-5	-	-	TRBV19	TGTGCCAGCGGGGGGCCAATGGCGGAGACCCAGTACTTC	CASGGPMAETQYF
TRBJ2-1	-	-	TRBV7-9	TGTGCCAGCAGCACCGGGCCTGTTGAGCAGTTCTTC	CASSTGPVEQFF
TRBJ2-1	-	TRBD2	TRBV4-3	TGCGCCAGCAGCCAAGACCGGGACTACTACAATGAGCAGTTCTTC	CASSQDRDYYNEQFF
TRBJ2-7	-	TRBD2	TRBV7-2	TGTGCCAGCAGCCCTGAGCGGGGGGCGACCTACGAGCAGTACTTC	CASSPERGATYEQYF
TRBJ1-2	-	TRBD1	TRBV2	TGTGCCAGCAGTCCACAGGGGACTCCTGGCTACACCTTC	CASSPQGTPGYTF
TRBJ2-7	-	TRBD1	TRBV4-3	TGCGCCAGCAGCCAGGGGAGACAGGGTAGTCGGAACGAGCAGTACTTC	CASSQGRQGSRNEQYF
TRBJ2-5	-	TRBD1	TRBV7-9	TGTGCCAGCAGCCGATGGGACAGGGCAAAGGTGACCCAGTACTTC	CASSRWDRAKVTQYF
TRBJ2-3	-	-	TRBV7-2	TGTGCCAGCAGCTTAGTGGCGGGGCCAAGCACAGATACGCAGTATTTT	CASSLVAGPSTDTQYF
TRBJ1-2	-	-	TRBV10-3	TGTGCCATCAGCGGGGATAACTATGGCTACACCTTC	CAISGDNYGYTF
TRBJ1-3	-	-	TRBV6-2/TRBV6-3	TGTGCCAGCAGTTACTCTTTAGGAGGAAACACCATATATTTT	CASSYSLGGNTIYF
TRBJ1-2	-	-	TRBV3-1/TRBV3-2	TGTGCCAGCAGCCCGGACAACCCATACTATGGCTACACCTTC	CASSPDNPYYGYTF